The source of this T cell receptor (beta chain) is a study of T cell repertoires in cytomegalovirus infection. Across the whole study: Carrying CMV and the relevant HLA type showed in public TCR beta signatures.

CDR1 LNHDA and CDR2 SQIVND come from the germline V gene (reference sequence). V lost 2 bases, J lost 3 bases, and 11 bases lay in between. The CDR3 is 15 amino acids. General study results and limits: Summed frequency of public TCR beta families distinguished CMV carriers with the relevant HLA. Dominating the ex vivo response were TCR beta clonotypes that were CMV-specific and HLA-C-restricted.

Regarding this clonotype: Antigen specificity is unknown.

TCRdb reanalysed the reads using MiXCR and keeps one entry per CDR3 protein. The sample holds 500,000 to 600,000 distinct CDR3 sequences, 15% to 20% seen once. The sequenced material came from CD8+ T cells from PBMCs. This TCR was recovered from a human donor in good health (CMV status not recorded). Some clones in this sample may be carry-over from other donors' samples. This chain connects TRBV19 to TRBJ1-5, with D unresolved. The CDR3 DNA follows: TGTGCCAGTAGTATAAGTGAGTTTTTCAATCAGCCCCAGCATTTT. This translates into CASSISEFFNQPQHF.